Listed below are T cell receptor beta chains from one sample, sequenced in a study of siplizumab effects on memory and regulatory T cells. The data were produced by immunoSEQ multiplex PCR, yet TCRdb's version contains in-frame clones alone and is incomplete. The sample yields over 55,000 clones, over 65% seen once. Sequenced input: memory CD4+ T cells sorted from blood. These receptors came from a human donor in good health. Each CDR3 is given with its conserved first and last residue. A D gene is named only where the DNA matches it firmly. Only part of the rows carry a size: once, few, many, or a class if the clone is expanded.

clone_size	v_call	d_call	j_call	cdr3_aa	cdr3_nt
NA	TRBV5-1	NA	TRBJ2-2	CASSLLGGPNTGELFF	TGCGCCAGCAGCTTGCTAGGAGGACCGAACACCGGGGAGCTGTTTTTT
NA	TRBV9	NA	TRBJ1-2	CASSAGKGTDNYGYTF	TGTGCCAGCAGCGCCGGGAAGGGGACCGACAACTATGGCTACACCTTC
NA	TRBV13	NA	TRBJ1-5	CASSLGETGQPQHF	TGTGCCAGCAGCTTAGGGGAAACGGGTCAGCCCCAGCATTTT
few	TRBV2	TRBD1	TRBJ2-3	CASGGDRGTDTQYF	TGTGCCAGCGGGGGGGACAGGGGCACAGATACGCAGTATTTT
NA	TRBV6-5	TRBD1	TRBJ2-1	CASSPGQAGDNEQFF	TGTGCCAGCAGTCCAGGACAGGCTGGGGACAATGAGCAGTTCTTC
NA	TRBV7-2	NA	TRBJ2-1	CASKDQGIGYNEQFF	TGTGCCAGCAAAGATCAGGGGATAGGGTACAATGAGCAGTTCTTC
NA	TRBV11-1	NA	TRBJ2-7	CASSLGYYEQYF	TGTGCCAGCAGCTTAGGATACTACGAGCAGTACTTC
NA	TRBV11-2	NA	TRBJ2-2	CASSPSMGPGRTGELFF	TGTGCCAGCAGCCCAAGTATGGGGCCTGGTAGGACCGGGGAGCTGTTTTTT
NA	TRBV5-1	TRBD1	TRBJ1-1	CASSKRQGARSTEAFF	TGCGCCAGCAGCAAAAGACAGGGGGCGAGAAGCACTGAAGCTTTCTTT
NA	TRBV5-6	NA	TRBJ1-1	CASSNGQNSEAFF	TGTGCCAGCAGCAACGGACAGAACTCTGAAGCTTTCTTT
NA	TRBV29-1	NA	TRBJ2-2	CSVDRGNTGELFF	TGCAGCGTTGATAGGGGGAACACCGGGGAGCTGTTTTTT
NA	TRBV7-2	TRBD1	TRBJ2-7	CASSSPYGTGYYEQYF	TGTGCCAGCAGCTCTCCATATGGGACAGGGTACTACGAGCAGTACTTC
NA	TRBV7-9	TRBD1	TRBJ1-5	CASSVDRGGQPQHF	TGTGCCAGCAGCGTCGACAGGGGAGGTCAGCCCCAGCATTTT
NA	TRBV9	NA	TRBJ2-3	CASSSGQIGGLAAAGVDTQYF	TGTGCCAGCAGCTCGGGACAGATAGGCGGGCTAGCGGCCGCGGGGGTAGATACGCAGTATTTT
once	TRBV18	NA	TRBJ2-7	CASSPPTLYEQYF	TGTGCCAGCTCACCACCGACTCTCTACGAGCAGTACTTC
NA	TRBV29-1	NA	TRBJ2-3	CSVDVNSDTQYF	TGCAGCGTTGACGTAAACTCAGATACGCAGTATTTT
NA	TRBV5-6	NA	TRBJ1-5	CASSFNQALQPQHF	TGTGCCAGCAGCTTCAACCAGGCCCTTCAGCCCCAGCATTTT
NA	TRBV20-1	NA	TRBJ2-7	CSASTPPEQYF	TGCAGTGCTAGCACACCCCCCGAGCAGTACTTC
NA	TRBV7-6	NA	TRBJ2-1	CASSQTSYSYNEQFF	TGTGCCAGCAGCCAAACTAGCTACTCCTACAATGAGCAGTTCTTC
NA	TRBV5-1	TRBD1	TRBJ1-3	CASSLKQGSGNTIYF	TGCGCCAGCAGCTTAAAACAGGGGTCTGGAAACACCATATATTTT
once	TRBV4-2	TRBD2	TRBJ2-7	CASSPTPGLAGSSYEQYF	TGTGCCAGCAGCCCAACCCCGGGACTAGCGGGGAGTAGCTACGAGCAGTACTTC
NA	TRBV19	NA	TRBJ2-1	CASSIVAARSSYNEQFF	TGTGCCAGTAGTATAGTGGCAGCAAGGAGCTCCTACAATGAGCAGTTCTTC
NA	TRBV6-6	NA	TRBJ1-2	CASTGALGYTF	TGTGCCAGCACGGGGGCGCTTGGCTACACCTTC
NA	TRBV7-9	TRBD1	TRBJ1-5	CASSLHLGQGSNQPQHF	TGTGCCAGCAGCCTTCACCTTGGACAGGGAAGCAATCAGCCCCAGCATTTT
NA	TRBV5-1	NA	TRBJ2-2	CASSSGTQGPGPGELFF	TGCGCCAGCAGCTCAGGGACCCAAGGCCCTGGGCCCGGGGAGCTGTTTTTT
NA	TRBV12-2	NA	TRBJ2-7	CASRFRLAGADYEQYF	TGTGCAAGTCGCTTCCGACTAGCGGGGGCAGACTACGAGCAGTACTTC
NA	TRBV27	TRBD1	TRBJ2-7	CASSDPGQGSEQYF	TGTGCCAGCAGCGATCCGGGACAGGGCTCCGAGCAGTACTTC
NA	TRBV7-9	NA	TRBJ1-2	CASSGENYGYTF	TGTGCCAGCAGCGGGGAGAACTATGGCTACACCTTC
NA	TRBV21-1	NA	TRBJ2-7	CASLHPRGTYEQYF	TGTGCCAGCCTGCACCCCAGGGGGACCTACGAGCAGTACTTC
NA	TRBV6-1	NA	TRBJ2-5	CASKTGPQETQYF	TGTGCCAGCAAGACGGGGCCCCAAGAGACCCAGTACTTC
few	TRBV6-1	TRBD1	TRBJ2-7	CASRVNRGSEQYF	TGTGCCAGCAGGGTTAACAGGGGTTCCGAGCAGTACTTC